The 8 T cell receptor beta chains given below trace back to one sample, sequenced in a study of T cell responses to AZD1222 COVID-19 vaccine. Measured with immunoSEQ multiplex PCR; TCRdb has only the in-frame clones, and not every one. This table has approximately 150,000 clones, about 92% appearing once. The sample here was peripheral blood, taken 28 days after the second AZD1222 dose. The receptors originated from an adult who received the AZD1222 COVID-19 vaccine.

The chain has TRBV10-3 and TRBJ2-1; D is unresolved. This CDR3 spans 12 amino acids. V was pared by 4 bases and J by 5 bases, with 6 bases between. Germline loops: CDR1 ENHRY, CDR2 SYGVKD. This CDR3 reads CAISGHDNEQFF. As DNA, the CDR3 is TGTGCCATCAGTGGCCACGACAATGAGCAGTTCTTC.

The chain carries TRBV18 and TRBJ1-3; no definite D call. Germline V gene data show CDR1 as KGHSH and CDR2 as LQKENI. V shed 3 bases and J shed 3 bases, with 12 bases lying between them. The CDR3 totals 15 residues. The CDR3 protein is CASSPPSGVGNTIYF. CDR3 sequence (DNA): TGTGCCAGCTCACCCCCCTCCGGGGTTGGAAACACCATATATTTT.

The chain couples TRBV3-1 (or the pseudogene TRBV3-2) to TRBJ2-7; possibly TRBD2 for D (7 bases). With 0 bases removed from V and 4 bases from J, the gap between germline ends came to 13 bases. Per the germline V gene, CDR1 is LGHDT and CDR2 is YNNKEL (reference sequence). This CDR3 is built from 15 residues. The CDR3, as DNA: TGTGCCAGCAGCCAAGAAGGGGGGGGCGTATACGAGCAGTACTTC. It encodes CASSQEGGGVYEQYF.

The rearrangement joins TRBV5-1 to TRBJ1-5; D remains ambiguous. In germline, CDR1 is SGHRS, CDR2 YFSETQ. The CDR3 loop spans 14 amino acids. V was trimmed by 5 bases and J by 0 bases, leaving 9 bases between them. Here the CDR3 DNA reads TGCGCCAGCAGGACGGAATATAGCAATCAGCCCCAGCATTTT. Translating gives CASRTEYSNQPQHF.

The chain is built from TRBV6-1 and TRBJ2-2; D perhaps matches TRBD1 (5 bases). The V end lost 3 bases, the J end lost 11 bases, and 13 bases lay between the germline ends. Germline loops: CDR1 MNHNS, CDR2 SASEGT. The CDR3 is 13 residues long. Here the CDR3 reads CASSDVQGAELFF. The CDR3 DNA is TGTGCCAGCAGTGATGTCCAGGGTGCAGAGCTGTTTTTT.

This clone came up a few times. The V call is TRBV6-5, the J call TRBJ2-1; TRBD2 aligns across 12 bases. The V gene end was trimmed by 4 bases and the J gene end by 9 bases; junction bases not matched to a gene: 10. CDR3 length: 16 residues. Germline V gives CDR1 MNHEY, CDR2 SVGAGI. The CDR3 loop reads CASSFASGGAMGEQFF. DNA for the CDR3: TGTGCCAGCAGTTTCGCTAGCGGGGGGGCCATGGGTGAGCAGTTCTTC.

The CDR3 nucleotides read TGTGCCAGCAGCGTCGATACGGGGATTATATACAATGAGCAGTTCTTC. Translation gives CASSVDTGIIYNEQFF. The chain couples TRBV9 to TRBJ2-1; D possibly corresponds to TRBD2 (5 bases). Germline V gene lookup returns CDR1 SGDLS and CDR2 YYNGEE. V was shortened by 2 bases and J by 4 bases, with 16 bases between the two germline ends. This CDR3 contains 16 residues.

This chain uses TRBV12-3 or TRBV12-4 with TRBJ1-2; D is unclear. This CDR3 has 13 residues. Trimming removed 3 bases at V and 4 bases at J, with 9 bases between. The CDR3 nucleotides are TGTGCCAGCAGTTTTTCTGTGAGCTATGGCTACACCTTC. It codes for CASSFSVSYGYTF.